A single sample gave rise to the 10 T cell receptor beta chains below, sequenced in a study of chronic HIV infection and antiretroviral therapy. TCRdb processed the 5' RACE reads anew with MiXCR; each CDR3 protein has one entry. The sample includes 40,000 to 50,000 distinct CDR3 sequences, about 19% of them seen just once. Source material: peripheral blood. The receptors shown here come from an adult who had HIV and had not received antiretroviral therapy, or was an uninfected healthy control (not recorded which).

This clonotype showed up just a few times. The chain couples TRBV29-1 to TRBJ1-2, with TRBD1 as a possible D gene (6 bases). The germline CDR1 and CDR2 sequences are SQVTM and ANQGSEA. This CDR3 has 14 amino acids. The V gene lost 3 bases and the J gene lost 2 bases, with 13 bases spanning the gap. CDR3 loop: CSVDGGGSNYGYTF. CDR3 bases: TGCAGCGTTGACGGCGGGGGCTCGAACTATGGCTACACCTTC.

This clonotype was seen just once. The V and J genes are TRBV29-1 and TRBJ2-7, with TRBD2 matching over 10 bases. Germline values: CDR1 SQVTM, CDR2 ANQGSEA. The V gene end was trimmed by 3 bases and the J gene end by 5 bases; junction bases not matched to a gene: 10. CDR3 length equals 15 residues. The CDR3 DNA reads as TGCAGCGTTGATTCGCCTAGCGGGAGAGCCCACGAGCAGTACTTC. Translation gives CSVDSPSGRAHEQYF.

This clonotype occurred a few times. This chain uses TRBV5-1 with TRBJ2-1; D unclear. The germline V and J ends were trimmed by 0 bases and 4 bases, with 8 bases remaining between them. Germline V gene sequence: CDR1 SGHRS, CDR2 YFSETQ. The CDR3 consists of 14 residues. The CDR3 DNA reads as TGCGCCAGCAGCTTGGCAGAGCCTTACAATGAGCAGTTCTTC. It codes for CASSLAEPYNEQFF.

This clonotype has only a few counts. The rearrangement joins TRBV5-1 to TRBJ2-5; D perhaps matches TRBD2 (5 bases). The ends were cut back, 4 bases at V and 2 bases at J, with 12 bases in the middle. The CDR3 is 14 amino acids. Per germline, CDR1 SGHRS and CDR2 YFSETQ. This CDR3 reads CASSRWTPQETQYF. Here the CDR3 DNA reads TGCGCCAGCAGCCGGTGGACTCCTCAAGAGACCCAGTACTTC. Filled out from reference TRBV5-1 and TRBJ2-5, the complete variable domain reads KAGVTQTPRYLIKTRGQQVTLSCSPISGHRSVSWYQQTPGQGLQFLFEYFSETQRNKGNFPGRFSGRQFSNSRSEMNVSTLELGDSALYLCASSRWTPQETQYFGPGTRLLVL.

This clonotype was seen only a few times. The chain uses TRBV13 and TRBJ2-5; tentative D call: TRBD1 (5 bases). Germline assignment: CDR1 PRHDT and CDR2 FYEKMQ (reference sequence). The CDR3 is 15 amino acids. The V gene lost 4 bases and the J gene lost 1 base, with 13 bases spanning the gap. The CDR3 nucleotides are TGTGCCAGCAGCTCGACCCGACAGCCCCAAGAGACCCAGTACTTC. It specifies CASSSTRQPQETQYF.

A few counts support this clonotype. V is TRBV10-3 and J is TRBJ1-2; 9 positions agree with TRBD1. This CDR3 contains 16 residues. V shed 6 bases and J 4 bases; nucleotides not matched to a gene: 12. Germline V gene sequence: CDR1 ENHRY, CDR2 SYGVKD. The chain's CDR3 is CAISITGTGIGYGYTF. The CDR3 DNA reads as TGTGCCATCAGCATTACCGGGACAGGGATTGGCTATGGCTACACCTTC.

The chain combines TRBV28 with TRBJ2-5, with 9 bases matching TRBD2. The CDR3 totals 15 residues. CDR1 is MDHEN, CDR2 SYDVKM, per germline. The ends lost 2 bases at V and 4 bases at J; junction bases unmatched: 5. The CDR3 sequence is CASSLAGGPGETQYF. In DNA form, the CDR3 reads TGTGCCAGCAGTTTAGCGGGAGGGCCTGGAGAGACCCAGTACTTC.

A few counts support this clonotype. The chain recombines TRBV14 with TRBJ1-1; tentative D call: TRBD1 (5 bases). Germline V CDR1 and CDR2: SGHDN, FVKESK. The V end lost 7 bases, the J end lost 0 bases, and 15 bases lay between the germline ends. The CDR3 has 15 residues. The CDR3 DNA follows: TGTGCCAGCACACTACAGGCAACGATGAACACTGAAGCTTTCTTT. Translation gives CASTLQATMNTEAFF.

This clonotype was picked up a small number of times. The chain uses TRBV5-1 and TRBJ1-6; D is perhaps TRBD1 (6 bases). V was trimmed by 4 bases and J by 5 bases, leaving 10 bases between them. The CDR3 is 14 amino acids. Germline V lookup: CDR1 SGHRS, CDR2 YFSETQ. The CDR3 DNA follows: TGCGCCAGCAGCCCGGACAGAAATAATTCACCCCTCCACTTT. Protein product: CASSPDRNNSPLHF. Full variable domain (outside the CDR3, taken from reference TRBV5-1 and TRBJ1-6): KAGVTQTPRYLIKTRGQQVTLSCSPISGHRSVSWYQQTPGQGLQFLFEYFSETQRNKGNFPGRFSGRQFSNSRSEMNVSTLELGDSALYLCASSPDRNNSPLHFGNGTRLTVT.

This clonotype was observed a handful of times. As DNA, the CDR3 is TGTGCCAGCGAGAACCGGGACAGGGGGTCAGATACGCAGTATTTT. This gives the protein CASENRDRGSDTQYF. The gene calls are TRBV28 and TRBJ2-3; 11 bases map to TRBD1. Germline values: CDR1 MDHEN, CDR2 SYDVKM. This CDR3 contains 15 residues. With 8 bases clipped from V and 4 bases from J, the junction kept 8 bases outside the gene matches.